The entry below describes one T cell receptor beta chain. Its antigen is unknown. No per-base quality is available; no much larger clone lies one base away. A single peripheral blood draw of around 0.11 L on average was collected from each donor into heparinised tubes. Naive, central memory, regulatory and stem cell-like memory CD4+ T cells were sorted on a BD FACSAria II using a panel including CD45RO, CCR7, CD25, CD127, CD95 and CD27. All sorted populations exceeded 98% purity. PBMCs were isolated immediately by Lymphoprep density gradient centrifugation and stained directly without culture. Samples were stained and sorted in pairs, with one healthy donor and one patient per experiment, so that batch effects were minimized. The source of the sample is a study of beta chain features in type 1 diabetes (dated by TCRdb to 2016 to 2018). Broadly, across the study: Mean age, gender distribution, total cell number and subset yield were not different between patients and healthy donors. Across all samples, 90 million to 130 million sorted cells were examined, and cell number per subset correlated strongly with RNA yield. Whereas all 30 or so donors provided naive and central memory subsets, regulatory and stem cell-like memory subsets were isolated from just 8 patients and roughly 8 healthy donors. The study compared TCRB repertoires of sorted circulating CD4+ T cell subsets between recently diagnosed type 1 diabetes patients and matched healthy donors. What the work shows at the level of the full study, not this receptor alone: Sequencing cDNA rather than genomic DNA could over-represent highly expressing activated cells, although activation and CD3 levels did not differ between groups. Type 1 diabetes patients showed a moderate but significant shortening of TCRB CDR3 length in all four CD4+ subsets. Because small numbers of individuals were included in the HLA sub-analyses, any influence of HLA type on TCRB rearrangement was left unresolved. Fewer insertions and more nucleotide deletions at VDJ recombination sites were observed in patients with type 1 diabetes, implying thymic rearrangement abnormalities. The naive, central memory and regulatory TCRB repertoires appeared to resemble one another more closely among patients than among healthy donors. Shorter templates might be favored by PCR, yet because patient and control samples were amplified and corrected together, any such skew would affect both groups equally.

V is reduced by 4 bases and J by 2 bases, leaving a spacing of 17 bases between them. The CDR3 holds 16 amino acids from the cysteine to the phenylalanine. Only CDR3 DNA is held: 48 bases, read in frame from base 1. Via the germline V gene, CDR1 is MDHEN and CDR2 SYDVKM. The High Capacity cDNA Reverse Transcription Kit was used to reverse transcribe all of the isolated RNA, meaning that expressed TCRB transcripts were what got sequenced. Naive, central memory and regulatory T cell samples underwent deep immunoSEQ sequencing, averaging around 3.6 million total reads per sample. Sorted cells were lysed in RLT buffer, and RNA was extracted using DNase-treated RNeasy Micro or Mini kits according to cell number. To prevent cross-contamination, every cell subset was processed on its own, while patient and healthy donor samples were processed together. The immunoSEQ multiplex PCR was used to amplify TCRB sequences from cDNA, yielding 87-bp fragments that span the CDR3 region. Amplicons were sequenced on the Illumina HiSeq platform. The study's own analysis went as follows. PCR bias was corrected computationally using synthetic template baselines, and reads within Hamming distance 2 were collapsed, with unmergeable singletons discarded. By aligning reads against IMGT, V, D and J genes, CDR3 length, and insertions or deletions at six rearrangement sites were assigned. Within each subset, clonotype counts were normalized to sorted cell number, after which true diversity and Gini coefficients were computed with the tcR R package. The overlap coefficient, calculated on TCRB nucleotide sequences, was used to quantify repertoire sharing. As a proxy for the pre-selection repertoire, out-of-frame TCRB sequences from naive cells were analyzed. The immuneACCESS repertoire file appears here via TCRdb, limited to in-frame rearrangements. These files lack a portion of the clones; in checked studies, under half of the deficit traces to unresolved V genes, and the cause of the others is not known. Clonal size and the V and J genes are those of that table, whereas D and trimming came from the DNA. The sample has 640,000 or so clones on record, under 15% of them singletons. The ten largest account for 0.022% of the sample.

The chain is encoded by TRBV28 joined to TRBJ1-2; no confident D gene assignment can be made. Input material: naive CD4+ T cells from blood. The label giving this sample's cell subset or site can be read as: true naive CD4+ T cells. The sequence was obtained from a man younger than 35 with type 1 diabetes. The CDR3 amino acid sequence is: CASSSPAAYFNYGYTF. The DNA reads as follows: TGTGCCAGCAGTTCCCCGGCGGCCTACTTCAACTATGGCTACACCTTC.